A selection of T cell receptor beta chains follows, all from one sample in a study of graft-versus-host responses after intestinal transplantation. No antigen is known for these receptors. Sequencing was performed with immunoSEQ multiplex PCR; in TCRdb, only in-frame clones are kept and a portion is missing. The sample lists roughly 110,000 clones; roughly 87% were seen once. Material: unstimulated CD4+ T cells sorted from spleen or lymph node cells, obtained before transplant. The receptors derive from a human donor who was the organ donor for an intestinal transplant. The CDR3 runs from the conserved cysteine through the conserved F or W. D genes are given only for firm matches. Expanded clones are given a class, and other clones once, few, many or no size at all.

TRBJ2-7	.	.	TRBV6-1	CASSRESSGEQYF	TGTGCCAGCAGTCGGGAGTCTTCGGGGGAGCAGTACTTC
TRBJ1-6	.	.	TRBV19	CASSKVPYNSPLHF	TGTGCCAGTAGTAAGGTACCCTATAATTCACCCCTCCACTTT
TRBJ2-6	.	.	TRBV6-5	CASSYDRGTGANVLTF	TGTGCCAGCAGTTACGATCGGGGAACTGGGGCCAACGTCCTGACTTTC
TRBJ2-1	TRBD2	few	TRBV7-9	CASSKPIAGEYNEQFF	TGTGCCAGCAGCAAACCCATAGCGGGAGAGTACAATGAGCAGTTCTTC
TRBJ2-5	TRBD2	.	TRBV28	CASSRTSDRETQYF	TGTGCCAGCAGTAGGACTAGTGATAGGGAGACCCAGTACTTC
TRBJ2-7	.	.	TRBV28	CASSLLWPLEQYF	TGTGCCAGCAGCCTTTTGTGGCCACTAGAGCAGTACTTC
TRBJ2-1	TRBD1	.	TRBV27	CASSLSPPGTGGDEQFF	TGTGCCAGCAGTTTATCACCCCCCGGGACAGGGGGGGATGAGCAGTTCTTC
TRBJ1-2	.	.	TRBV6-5	CASSYGGRGYTF	TGTGCCAGCAGTTATGGGGGACGGGGCTACACCTTC
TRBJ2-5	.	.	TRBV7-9	CASSFRNLGGETQYF	TGTGCCAGCAGCTTTCGCAACCTGGGGGGAGAGACCCAGTACTTC
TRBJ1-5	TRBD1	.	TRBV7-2	CASSLEGTGGYQPQHF	TGTGCCAGCAGCTTAGAAGGGACAGGGGGTTATCAGCCCCAGCATTTT
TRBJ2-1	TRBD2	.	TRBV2	CASKHGVGTSGSISYNEQFF	TGTGCCAGCAAACACGGCGTTGGGACTAGCGGGAGTATCTCCTACAATGAGCAGTTCTTC
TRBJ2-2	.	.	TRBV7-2	CASSSPEQRETGELFF	TGTGCCAGCAGCTCCCCGGAACAACGGGAAACCGGGGAGCTGTTTTTT
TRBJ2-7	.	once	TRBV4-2	CASSLSVTGSYEQYF	TGTGCCAGCAGCCTCTCTGTCACAGGTTCCTACGAGCAGTACTTC
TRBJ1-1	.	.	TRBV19	CASSIGAWEKSTEAFF	TGTGCCAGTAGTATTGGGGCGTGGGAGAAAAGCACTGAAGCTTTCTTT
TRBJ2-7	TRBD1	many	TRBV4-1	CASSQNINTRGEQYF	TGCGCCAGCAGCCAAAATATTAATACCAGGGGGGAGCAGTACTTC
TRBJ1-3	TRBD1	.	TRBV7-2	CASSPGQRNTIYF	TGTGCCAGCAGCCCGGGACAGAGAAACACCATATATTTT
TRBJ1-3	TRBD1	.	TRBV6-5	CASSYQTGGGNTIYF	TGTGCCAGCAGTTATCAGACAGGGGGTGGAAACACCATATATTTT
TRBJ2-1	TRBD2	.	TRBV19	CASRRVASGGSYNEQFF	TGTGCCAGCCGAAGGGTGGCTAGCGGGGGTTCCTACAATGAGCAGTTCTTC
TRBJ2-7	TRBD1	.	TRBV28	CASSSYRDRGSYEQYF	TGTGCCAGCAGTTCATATCGGGACAGGGGTTCCTACGAGCAGTACTTC
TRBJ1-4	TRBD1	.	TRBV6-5	CASSYDRGYNEKLFF	TGTGCCAGCAGTTACGACAGGGGTTATAATGAAAAACTGTTTTTT
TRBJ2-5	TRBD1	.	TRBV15	CATSRDKGAGETQYF	TGTGCCACCAGCAGAGATAAGGGGGCTGGTGAGACCCAGTACTTC
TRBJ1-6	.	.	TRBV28	CASSFKGSYNSPLHF	TGTGCCAGCAGTTTCAAGGGTTCCTATAATTCACCCCTCCACTTT
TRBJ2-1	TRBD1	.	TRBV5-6	CASSLLGQVNEQFF	TGTGCCAGCAGCTTGTTGGGACAGGTCAATGAGCAGTTCTTC
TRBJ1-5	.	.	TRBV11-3	CASSPRHGNQPQHF	TGTGCCAGCAGCCCAAGACATGGCAATCAGCCCCAGCATTTT
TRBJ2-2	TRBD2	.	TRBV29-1	CSGAFAGRGANTGELFF	TGCAGCGGCGCTTTCGCGGGGCGGGGGGCGAACACCGGGGAGCTGTTTTTT
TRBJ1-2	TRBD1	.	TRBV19	CASSRDRVYGYTF	TGTGCCAGTTCGCGGGACAGGGTCTATGGCTACACCTTC
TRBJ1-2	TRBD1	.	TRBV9	CASSVAPRTGIGYTF	TGTGCCAGCAGCGTAGCTCCTCGGACAGGTATTGGCTACACCTTC
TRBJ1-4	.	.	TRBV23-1	CARAFFQGEKLFF	TGCGCCAGGGCCTTCTTTCAAGGCGAAAAACTGTTTTTT
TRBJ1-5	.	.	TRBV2	CASKVPNQPQHF	TGTGCCAGCAAGGTGCCGAATCAGCCCCAGCATTTT
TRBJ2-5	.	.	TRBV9	CASGRGPWVGETQYF	TGTGCCAGCGGACGGGGTCCCTGGGTAGGTGAGACCCAGTACTTC
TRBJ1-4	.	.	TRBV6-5	CASSQGRLNEKLFF	TGTGCCAGCAGTCAGGGCAGGTTGAATGAAAAACTGTTTTTT
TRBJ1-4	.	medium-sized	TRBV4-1	CASSQGGHYATNEKLFF	TGCGCCAGCAGCCAAGGAGGACACTATGCAACTAATGAAAAACTGTTTTTT
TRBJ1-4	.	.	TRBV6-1	CASGMVARGSEKLFF	TGTGCCAGCGGGATGGTTGCCAGGGGATCGGAAAAACTGTTTTTT
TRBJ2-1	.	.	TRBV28	CASRPAGELYNEQFF	TGTGCCAGCAGACCGGCGGGTGAGCTTTACAATGAGCAGTTCTTC
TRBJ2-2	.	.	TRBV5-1	CASSLEVTGELFF	TGCGCCAGCAGCTTGGAGGTCACCGGGGAGCTGTTTTTT
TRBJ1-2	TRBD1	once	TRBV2	CADLRGLGYGYTF	TGTGCCGACCTAAGGGGGCTCGGCTATGGCTACACCTTC
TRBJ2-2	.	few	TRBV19	CASSRKMNTGELFF	TGTGCCAGTAGTAGGAAGATGAACACCGGGGAGCTGTTTTTT
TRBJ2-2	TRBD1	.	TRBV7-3	CASSWTGGVNTGELFF	TGTGCCAGCAGCTGGACAGGGGGGGTCAACACCGGGGAGCTGTTTTTT
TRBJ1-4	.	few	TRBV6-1	CASTTLVATNEKLFF	TGTGCCAGCACCACCCTCGTCGCAACTAATGAAAAACTGTTTTTT
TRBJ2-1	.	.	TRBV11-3	CASSLGLSYNEQFF	TGTGCCAGCAGCTTAGGCCTATCCTACAATGAGCAGTTCTTC
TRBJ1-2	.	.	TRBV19	CASSIRSNYGYTF	TGTGCCAGTAGTATCAGGAGCAACTATGGCTACACCTTC
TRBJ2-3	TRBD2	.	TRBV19	CASRTSGSTDTQYF	TGTGCCAGTAGGACTAGCGGGAGCACAGATACGCAGTATTTT
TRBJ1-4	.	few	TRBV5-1	CASSLAGEKGEKLFF	TGCGCCAGCAGCTTGGCAGGGGAAAAAGGTGAAAAACTGTTTTTT
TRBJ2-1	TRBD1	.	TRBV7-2	CASSLAPTGMNEQFF	TGTGCCAGCAGCTTAGCGCCGACAGGGATGAACGAGCAGTTCTTC
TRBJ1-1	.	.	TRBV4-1	CASSRGTFLYTEAFF	TGCGCCAGCAGCCGGGGTACTTTTTTGTACACTGAAGCTTTCTTT